These T cell receptor beta chains were read from a single sample in a study. A single record per CDR3 protein comes from TCRdb applying MiXCR to the multiplex PCR reads. The table shows under 500 distinct CDR3 sequences, with 30% to 35% occurring only once. Material: tumor-infiltrating Tregs sorted from the breast tumor. The receptors were gathered from a female donor with breast cancer. Each CDR3 is given with its conserved first and last residue. Each record gives: D gene, V gene, J gene, clone size, CDR3 DNA, CDR3 protein. D genes are given only for firm matches. Size values are once, few and many counts, or a class for expanded clones, and some rows have none.

-	TRBV12-3/TRBV12-4	TRBJ1-2	-	TGTGCCAGCACCCCGGCCAGTCTCTATGGCTACACCTTC	CASTPASLYGYTF
TRBD1	TRBV12-3/TRBV12-4	TRBJ1-2	-	TGTGCCAGCAGCCGGGACAGGGCCTTTGGGTATGGCTACACCTTC	CASSRDRAFGYGYTF
-	TRBV12-3/TRBV12-4	TRBJ1-2	-	TGTGCCAGCAGTTATCCGGGTTATGGCTACACCTTC	CASSYPGYGYTF
-	TRBV12-3/TRBV12-4	TRBJ1-2	-	TGTGCCAGCAGGGACCTTGCAGGGTTTGGCTACACCTTC	CASRDLAGFGYTF
TRBD1	TRBV12-3/TRBV12-4	TRBJ1-2	few	TGTGCCAGCAGCCTGACAGGGACATACTATGGCTACACCTTC	CASSLTGTYYGYTF
-	TRBV12-3/TRBV12-4	TRBJ1-2	few	TGTGCCAGCAGCCATGGACAGCCAGACTATGGCTACACCTTC	CASSHGQPDYGYTF
-	TRBV12-3/TRBV12-4	TRBJ1-2	large	TGTGCCAGCAGTTTGTTGGGCCGAGGCTACACCTTC	CASSLLGRGYTF
-	TRBV12-3/TRBV12-4	TRBJ1-2	-	TGTGCCAGCAGTTACGAGGACACGTGCTATGGCTACACCTTC	CASSYEDTCYGYTF
TRBD1	TRBV12-3/TRBV12-4	TRBJ1-2	-	TGTGCCAGCAGTCCTGGGACAGATTTATACACCTTC	CASSPGTDLYTF
-	TRBV12-3/TRBV12-4	TRBJ1-2	large	TGTGCCAGCAGTTTATCCCTCTATGGCTACACCTTC	CASSLSLYGYTF
-	TRBV12-3/TRBV12-4	TRBJ1-2	medium-sized	TGTGCCAGCAGTTTTGGTGAGGGATACGGCTACACCTTC	CASSFGEGYGYTF
-	TRBV12-3/TRBV12-4	TRBJ1-2	-	TGTGCCAGCAGTTTTGCACTGACTCACTACACCTTC	CASSFALTHYTF
-	TRBV12-3/TRBV12-4	TRBJ1-2	-	TGTGCCAGCAGTTATGAGGCGGACTATGGCTACACCTTC	CASSYEADYGYTF
-	TRBV12-3/TRBV12-4	TRBJ1-2	medium-sized	TGTGCCAGCAGTTTCACAGGCTCCTATGGCTACACCTTC	CASSFTGSYGYTF
-	TRBV12-3/TRBV12-4	TRBJ1-2	-	TGTGCCACTTCTCTTCATGGGGACCACCGTGGCTACACCTTC	CATSLHGDHRGYTF
-	TRBV12-3/TRBV12-4	TRBJ1-2	few	TGTGCCAGCAGTCCGGGGCGACTATGCTACACCTTC	CASSPGRLCYTF
TRBD1	TRBV12-3/TRBV12-4	TRBJ1-2	-	TGTGCCAGCAGTCTGGGACAGGGGTATGGCTACACCTTC	CASSLGQGYGYTF
TRBD1	TRBV12-3/TRBV12-4	TRBJ1-2	-	TGTGCCAGCAGCCCCGACAGGGAGGGCTACACCTTC	CASSPDREGYTF
-	TRBV12-3/TRBV12-4	TRBJ1-2	once	TGTGCCAGCAGTCTAGACAGATATAGCTACACCTTC	CASSLDRYSYTF
TRBD1	TRBV12-3/TRBV12-4	TRBJ1-2	large	TGTGCCAGCAGGCAGACAGGGCGCTACACCTTC	CASRQTGRYTF
-	TRBV12-3/TRBV12-4	TRBJ1-2	medium-sized	TGTGCCAGCAGTCTCCGGGACCGACGGGGCTACACCTTC	CASSLRDRRGYTF
-	TRBV12-3/TRBV12-4	TRBJ1-2	large	TGTGTCAGCAGTTTCGAGGGGTGGTATGGCTACACCTTC	CVSSFEGWYGYTF
-	TRBV12-3/TRBV12-4	TRBJ1-2	hyperexpanded	TGTGCCAGCAGTTTCAGGAGTCCTAACTATGGCTACACCTTC	CASSFRSPNYGYTF
-	TRBV12-5	TRBJ1-2	large	TGTGCTAGTGCCCCAAGCGGTAACTATGGCTACACCTTC	CASAPSGNYGYTF
-	TRBV12-3/TRBV12-4	TRBJ1-2	hyperexpanded	TGTGCCAGCAGTCCGCACAGACGGCCCTTATGGAATGGCTACACCTTC	CASSPHRRPLWNGYTF
-	TRBV12-3/TRBV12-4	TRBJ1-2	hyperexpanded	TGTGCCAGCAGTTTCTACGGCGTCAAAGATGGCTACACCTTC	CASSFYGVKDGYTF
-	TRBV12-3/TRBV12-4	TRBJ1-2	-	TGTGCCAGCAGACCTAGACGGGCAGACTATGGCTACACCTTC	CASRPRRADYGYTF
TRBD1	TRBV12-3/TRBV12-4	TRBJ1-2	-	TGTGCCAGCAGTTTCGGACAGGGGAACTATGGCTACACCTTC	CASSFGQGNYGYTF
-	TRBV12-3/TRBV12-4	TRBJ1-2	-	TGTGCCAGCAGAACTGGACAGTACTATGGCTACACCTTC	CASRTGQYYGYTF
-	TRBV12-3/TRBV12-4	TRBJ1-2	-	TGTGCCAGCAGTTGCGCCTATGGCTACACCTTC	CASSCAYGYTF
TRBD1	TRBV12-3/TRBV12-4	TRBJ1-2	few	TGTGCCAGCAGTATCGGGACAGCCTATGGCTACACCTTC	CASSIGTAYGYTF
-	TRBV12-3/TRBV12-4	TRBJ1-2	once	TGTGCCAGCACCAGGCAGGCCCGAGCTAACTATGGCTACACCTTC	CASTRQARANYGYTF
-	TRBV12-3/TRBV12-4	TRBJ1-2	large	TGTGCCAGCAGGCCGAACAGGGAGTATGGCTACACCTTC	CASRPNREYGYTF
-	TRBV12-3/TRBV12-4	TRBJ1-2	hyperexpanded	TGTGCCAGCAGTTTCCAGAACTATGGCTACACCTTC	CASSFQNYGYTF
-	TRBV12-3/TRBV12-4	TRBJ1-2	large	TGTGCCAGCAGTTTATTGGACAGAAGTAACTATGGCTACACCTTC	CASSLLDRSNYGYTF
-	TRBV12-3/TRBV12-4	TRBJ1-2	large	TGTGCCAGCAGTTTAGCGCGGCCTTATGGCTACACCTTC	CASSLARPYGYTF
-	TRBV12-3/TRBV12-4	TRBJ1-2	large	TGTGCCAGCAGTTTAAGGGAGTCAAACTATGGCTACACCTTC	CASSLRESNYGYTF
-	TRBV12-3/TRBV12-4	TRBJ1-2	-	TGTGCCAGCAGTTTATACAGGAACTATGGCTACACCTTC	CASSLYRNYGYTF
-	TRBV12-3/TRBV12-4	TRBJ1-2	-	TGTGCCAGCACCCATTCTTGGGAGGTCCCTCGGTATGGCTACACCTTC	CASTHSWEVPRYGYTF
TRBD1	TRBV12-3/TRBV12-4	TRBJ1-2	few	TGTGCCAGCAGACCGAGACAGGGCGCTAACTATGGCTACACCTTC	CASRPRQGANYGYTF
TRBD1	TRBV12-3/TRBV12-4	TRBJ1-2	large	TGTGCCAGCAGCCGGGACAGGGGTTTGGGCTATGGCTACACCTTC	CASSRDRGLGYGYTF
-	TRBV12-3/TRBV12-4	TRBJ1-2	-	TGTGCCAGCAGTTTCGAAGCTAACTATGGCTACACCTTC	CASSFEANYGYTF
-	TRBV12-3/TRBV12-4	TRBJ1-2	-	TGTGCCAGCAGCCCACCAGGGATGGGCTACACCTTC	CASSPPGMGYTF
-	TRBV12-3/TRBV12-4	TRBJ1-2	-	TGTGCCAGCAGTTTAGCGACAGCCATCTATGGCTACACCTTC	CASSLATAIYGYTF
-	TRBV12-3/TRBV12-4	TRBJ1-2	-	TGTGCCAGCGGTAAAGAAGGACACGGTGGCTACACCTTC	CASGKEGHGGYTF
-	TRBV12-3/TRBV12-4	TRBJ1-2	-	TGTGCCAGCAGTTTAGAGAGGTTTAACTATGGCTACACCTTC	CASSLERFNYGYTF
-	TRBV12-3/TRBV12-4	TRBJ1-2	-	TGTGCCAGCAGTTTCGGCCCGTCCGGCTACACCTTC	CASSFGPSGYTF
-	TRBV12-3/TRBV12-4	TRBJ1-2	-	TGTGCCAGCAGTCCCGGACCGCCTGAAACCTTC	CASSPGPPETF
TRBD1	TRBV12-3/TRBV12-4	TRBJ1-2	once	TGTGCCAGCAGTCCGGGACAGGGAAGAGGCTACACCTTC	CASSPGQGRGYTF
TRBD1	TRBV12-3/TRBV12-4	TRBJ1-2	medium-sized	TGTGCCAGCAGTCGGGGACAGGGGTACTATGGCTACACCTTC	CASSRGQGYYGYTF
-	TRBV12-3/TRBV12-4	TRBJ1-2	few	TGTGCCAGCAATCGCCAAGGGATAGGCTATGGCTACACCTTC	CASNRQGIGYGYTF
-	TRBV12-3/TRBV12-4	TRBJ1-2	-	TGTGCCAGCAGTTTTATGGGGTTGTGGGGCTACACCTTC	CASSFMGLWGYTF
-	TRBV12-3/TRBV12-4	TRBJ1-2	large	TGTGCCAGCAGTTTGGCAGGGGAATGGGGCTACACCTTC	CASSLAGEWGYTF
-	TRBV12-3/TRBV12-4	TRBJ1-2	few	TGTGCCAGCAAGTATTCAGGGGAAGTCTATGGCTACACCTTC	CASKYSGEVYGYTF
-	TRBV12-3/TRBV12-4	TRBJ1-2	-	TGTGCCAGCAGTTTCTCAGGATATGGCTACACCTTC	CASSFSGYGYTF
TRBD1	TRBV12-3/TRBV12-4	TRBJ1-2	-	TGTGCCAGCAGAGCCGGGACAGCCTATGGCTACACCTTC	CASRAGTAYGYTF
-	TRBV12-3/TRBV12-4	TRBJ1-2	large	TGTGCCAGCAGTTTATTCGAGAAGTCTAACTATGGCTACACCTTC	CASSLFEKSNYGYTF
-	TRBV12-3/TRBV12-4	TRBJ1-2	-	TGTGCCAGCAGTTTAGCGCTGTGGACCCGTGGCTACACCTTC	CASSLALWTRGYTF
-	TRBV12-3/TRBV12-4	TRBJ1-2	hyperexpanded	TGTGCCAGCAGTTTAGAGGTTTATCCTAACTATGGCTACACCTTC	CASSLEVYPNYGYTF
-	TRBV12-3/TRBV12-4	TRBJ1-2	medium-sized	TGTGCCAGCAGCCAACAGGAGCCGTATGGCTACACCTTC	CASSQQEPYGYTF